This TCR beta chain comes out of a study of identical twins. Details on this clonotype: What it binds is unknown.

TCRdb passed the 5' RACE reads through MiXCR, listing each CDR3 protein once. The sample includes about 530,000 distinct CDR3 sequences, under 25% of them seen just once. Study outcomes and limitations: Compared with models, monozygotic twins showed more out-of-frame TCR alpha sharing. Within beta out-of-frame sequences, the excess sharing observed between twins was weaker.

Separately, the same data were catalogued under a study of yellow fever vaccine responses in identical twins.

This clonotype originated in a young woman in good health. The sequenced sample was CD4+ T cells sorted from blood.

CDR3: CASSRTGVNPWEQYF. The DNA for the CDR3 is TGCGCCAGCAGCCGAACAGGGGTGAACCCGTGGGAGCAGTACTTC. This chain uses TRBV5-1 with TRBJ2-7; TRBD1 matches at 7 bases. The CDR3 runs 15 residues. Germline CDR1 and CDR2: SGHRS and YFSETQ. J gave up 7 bases and V 4 bases, and 14 bases lay outside the gene matches.